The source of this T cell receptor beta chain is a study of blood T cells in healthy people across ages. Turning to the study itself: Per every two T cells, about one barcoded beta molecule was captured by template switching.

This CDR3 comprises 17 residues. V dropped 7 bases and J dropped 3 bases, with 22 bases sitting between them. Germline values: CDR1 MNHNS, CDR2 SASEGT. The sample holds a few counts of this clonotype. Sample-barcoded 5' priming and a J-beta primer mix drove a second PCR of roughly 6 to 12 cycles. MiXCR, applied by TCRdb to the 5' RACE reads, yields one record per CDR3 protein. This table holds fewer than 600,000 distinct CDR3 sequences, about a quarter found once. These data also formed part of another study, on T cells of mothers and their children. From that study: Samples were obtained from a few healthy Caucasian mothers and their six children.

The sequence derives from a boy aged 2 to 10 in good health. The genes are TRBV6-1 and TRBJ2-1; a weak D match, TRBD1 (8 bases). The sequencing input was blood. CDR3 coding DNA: TGTGCCAGCACCCCAGGGGGGGGCGGGACAGGCTACAATGAGCAGTTCTTC. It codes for CASTPGGGGTGYNEQFF.